Presented here are 26 T cell receptor beta chains from one specimen sequenced in a study of OX40 agonist ivuxolimab in advanced cancers. Data came from immunoSEQ multiplex PCR; TCRdb stores just in-frame clones and leaves some out. This table has about 64,000 clones, roughly 80% appearing once. The sequencing here drew on CD4+ or CD8+ T cells sorted from blood, taken in a trial of the OX40 agonist ivuxolimab. All receptors come from an adult with an advanced solid tumor such as melanoma, head and neck, liver or kidney cancer.

DNA for the CDR3: TGTGCCAGCACAGGGGGCATTATAGATACGCAGTATTTT. The encoded protein is CASTGGIIDTQYF. The chain combines TRBV5-8 with TRBJ2-3; 8 nucleotides align to TRBD1. Trimming took 6 bases from V and 5 from J; bases not matched to a gene: 5. CDR1 and CDR2 from the germline V gene are SGHTS and YDEGEE. This CDR3 region has 13 residues.

The V and J genes are TRBV29-1 and TRBJ2-3; 7 bases match TRBD1. Germline values: CDR1 SQVTM, CDR2 ANQGSEA. This CDR3 is built from 14 residues. The ends lost 4 bases at V and 2 bases at J; junction bases unmatched: 6. CDR3 DNA sequence: TGCAGCGTTGGGGGACAGCTCCACACAGATACGCAGTATTTT. Amino acids: CSVGGQLHTDTQYF.

The chain combines TRBV9 with TRBJ2-5, with 10 bases fitting TRBD2. The CDR3 extends over 17 amino acids. Germline loops: CDR1 SGDLS, CDR2 YYNGEE. V shed 0 bases, J shed 2 bases, and the junction held 7 bases outside the gene matches. The CDR3 loop is CASSVGDSGGLQETQYF. The CDR3 bases are TGTGCCAGCAGCGTAGGTGATAGCGGGGGGCTACAAGAGACCCAGTACTTC. The variable domain in full, with the rest retrieved from reference TRBV9 and TRBJ2-5, is DSGVTQTPKHLITATGQRVTLRCSPRSGDLSVYWYQQSLDQGLQFLIQYYNGEERAKGNILERFSAQQFPDLHSELNLSSLELGDSALYFCASSVGDSGGLQETQYFGPGTRLLVL.

The chain joins TRBV27 to TRBJ2-1; D unresolved. V lost 6 bases and J 7 bases, leaving 13 bases between the germline ends. CDR3 length: 13 residues. In germline, CDR1 is MNHEY, CDR2 SMNVEV (reference sequence). CDR3 amino acids: CASRDVDENEQFF. The DNA for the CDR3 is TGTGCCAGCAGAGACGTGGATGAGAATGAGCAGTTCTTC.

The chain employs TRBV10-3 and TRBJ1-3; 9 bases are shared with TRBD1. Germline CDR1 reads ENHRY; CDR2 reads SYGVKD. CDR3 length equals 16 residues. Germline trimming cut 0 bases from V and 4 bases from J; bases unmatched to any gene: 4. The DNA for the CDR3 is TGTGCCATCAGTGAGTCGAAGGGGACAGGGGGAAACACCATATATTTT. This sequence encodes CAISESKGTGGNTIYF.

The chain joins TRBV5-1 to TRBJ1-2, with no clear D. Germline CDR1 is SGHRS and CDR2 is YFSETQ. The CDR3 has 15 residues. V was clipped by 0 bases and J by 5 bases, with 14 bases between them. CDR3 DNA: TGCGCCAGCAGCTTGGTAAAGGAGCTTGGGTATGGCTACACCTTC. This sequence encodes CASSLVKELGYGYTF.

The chain joins TRBV12-2 to TRBJ1-2. TRBV12-2 is a pseudogene segment. This CDR3 is built from 14 residues. The CDR3 coding sequence is TGTGCAAGTCGCTTATGGGGGTATCTTGATGGCTACACCTTC. Encoded protein: CASRLWGYLDGYTF.

J is TRBJ2-2 and V is TRBV7-9; D remains unclear. Germline CDR1 SEHNR, CDR2 FQNEAQ (reference sequence). The CDR3 has 18 residues. Between the trimmed V and J ends, which lost 3 bases and 3 bases, there was a span of 20 bases. This CDR3 reads CASSFDLLAFGDTGELFF. The CDR3 DNA sequence: TGTGCCAGCAGCTTTGATTTACTGGCTTTTGGGGACACCGGGGAGCTGTTTTTT.

The chain carries TRBV10-2 and TRBJ2-7, with a tentative D call TRBD1 (5 bases). Germline-derived CDR1 and CDR2 are WSHSY and SAAADI. The germline V and J ends were trimmed by 3 bases and 7 bases, with 22 bases remaining between them. The CDR3 spans 16 residues. CDR3 nucleotides: TGCGCCAGCAGTGACCCCCCCCGAGCCTCAAAGGGGGAGCAGTACTTC. Protein sequence: CASSDPPRASKGEQYF.

The chain carries TRBV5-1 and TRBJ2-5; perhaps TRBD2 as D (6 bases). This CDR3 is built from 12 residues. Trimming removed 2 bases from V and 5 bases from J, with 7 bases in between. Germline V lookup: CDR1 SGHRS, CDR2 YFSETQ. In nucleotides, the CDR3 is TGCGCCAGCAGCTTCGGAGGGGAGACCCAGTACTTC. This codes for CASSFGGETQYF.

This rearrangement joins TRBV15 to TRBJ1-3; possibly TRBD1 for D (5 bases). Trimming removed 5 bases from V and 5 bases from J, with 13 bases in between. Germline V gene lookup returns CDR1 LNHNV and CDR2 YYDKDF (reference sequence). The CDR3 consists of 14 residues. The CDR3 DNA sequence: TGTGCCACCAGCGGGGGACTTGATAGAAACACCATATATTTT. This gives the protein CATSGGLDRNTIYF.

The chain has TRBV6-5 and TRBJ2-7; D not certain. Looked up from germline, CDR1 is MNHEY and CDR2 is SVGAGI. This CDR3 has 10 residues. The V end lost 4 bases, the J end lost 9 bases, and 7 bases lay between the germline ends. The CDR3 DNA reads TGTGCCAGCAGTTCTGCCAGGCAGTACTTC. The encoded protein is CASSSARQYF.

This sequence joins TRBV30 and TRBJ2-4, with D tentatively TRBD2 (6 bases). V was shortened by 1 base and J by 3 bases, with 13 bases between the two germline ends. Germline values: CDR1 GTSNPN, CDR2 SVGIG (reference sequence). The CDR3 length is 15 residues. The DNA for the CDR3 is TGTGCCTGGAGTGCGGAGGGAGAGGACAAAAACATTCAGTACTTC. The encoded protein is CAWSAEGEDKNIQYF.

This rearrangement joins TRBV6-5 to TRBJ2-5; 13 nucleotides match TRBD2. J was trimmed by 5 bases and V by 4 bases; bases with no gene match: 7. This CDR3 contains 16 residues. Germline lookup yields CDR1 MNHEY and CDR2 SVGAGI. CDR3 sequence reads: CASSSPRLAGGETQYF. CDR3 bases: TGTGCCAGCAGTTCGCCCCGACTAGCGGGAGGCGAGACCCAGTACTTC.

The rearrangement uses TRBV15 and TRBJ2-5, with a weak D call TRBD2 (5 bases). The CDR3 loop spans 12 amino acids. Trimming left V 3 bases short and J 5 bases short, with 7 bases between. Germline V gene lookup returns CDR1 LNHNV and CDR2 YYDKDF (reference sequence). The CDR3, as DNA: TGTGCCACCAGCAGGACGGGGGAGACCCAGTACTTC. This encodes CATSRTGETQYF.

This chain uses TRBV7-3 with TRBJ1-2, with TRBD1 matching over 7 bases. The CDR3 runs 15 residues. Germline V gives CDR1 SGHTA, CDR2 FQGTGA. Germline trimming cut 5 bases from V and 5 bases from J; bases unmatched to any gene: 11. The CDR3 here is CASSPGRGSGYGYTF. The CDR3 DNA follows: TGTGCCAGCAGCCCCGGCAGGGGGTCGGGTTATGGCTACACCTTC.

V usage is TRBV28 and J usage is TRBJ2-7; tentatively, D is TRBD2 (5 bases). Germline V CDR1 and CDR2: MDHEN, SYDVKM. The CDR3 consists of 12 residues. Trimming removed 8 bases at V and 2 bases at J, with 10 bases between. The chain's CDR3 is CASARVTYEQYF. The CDR3 coding sequence is TGTGCCAGCGCGCGGGTGACCTACGAGCAGTACTTC.

This clone was counted only a few times. This chain links TRBV6-1 with TRBJ1-5; maybe TRBD1 (6 bases). The V gene lost 6 bases and the J gene lost 8 bases, with 17 bases spanning the gap. The germline gives CDR1 MNHNS, CDR2 SASEGT. The CDR3 has 14 residues. The CDR3 reads CASRHGQREKPQHF. For the CDR3, the DNA is TGTGCCAGCAGACACGGACAGCGGGAGAAGCCCCAGCATTTT.

The chain uses TRBV7-9 and TRBJ2-1, with TRBD2 matching over 13 bases. V shed 6 bases and J 4 bases; nucleotides not matched to a gene: 3. The CDR3 loop spans 15 amino acids. The germline gives CDR1 SEHNR, CDR2 FQNEAQ (reference sequence). In DNA form, the CDR3 reads TGTGCCAGCAGTATACTAGCGGGGGGGTACAATGAGCAGTTCTTC. This translates into CASSILAGGYNEQFF.

This clone was seen once. This chain connects TRBV7-9 to TRBJ1-2; D is perhaps TRBD1 (6 bases). Trimming pared 1 base from V and 0 bases from J, leaving 12 bases between. The germline gives CDR1 SEHNR, CDR2 FQNEAQ (reference sequence). This CDR3 spans 16 amino acids. For the CDR3, the DNA is TGTGCCAGCAGCTTAGTTTCCTGGACAGCTAACTATGGCTACACCTTC. It is translated as CASSLVSWTANYGYTF.

The chain carries TRBV29-1 and TRBJ1-3; unclear D gene. V shed 7 bases and J shed 6 bases, with 7 bases lying between them. The CDR3 has 10 amino acids. Germline values: CDR1 SQVTM, CDR2 ANQGSEA. The chain's CDR3 is CSAMENTIYF. CDR3 DNA sequence: TGCAGCGCTATGGAAAACACCATATATTTT.

Here the CDR3 DNA reads TGTGCCAGCAGCGACCGGACAGACTATGGCTACACCTTC. This encodes CASSDRTDYGYTF. V and J are TRBV7-9 and TRBJ1-2; a possible D gene is TRBD1 (6 bases). Germline V gene lookup returns CDR1 SEHNR and CDR2 FQNEAQ (reference sequence). Trimming left V 5 bases short and J 3 bases short, with 10 bases between. This CDR3 is 13 amino acids long.

The rearrangement links TRBV6-6 to TRBJ2-2; 8 positions agree with TRBD1. CDR3 size: 13 residues. Trimming removed 10 bases from V and 7 bases from J; junction bases left unmatched: 8. CDR1 is MNHNY, CDR2 SVGAGI, per germline (reference sequence). CDR3 sequence reads: CAIGQGGFGELFF. The CDR3 DNA reads as TGTGCCATTGGACAGGGAGGATTCGGGGAGCTGTTTTTT.

The CDR3 region is CASSLLGGRFSYEQYF. The CDR3 DNA sequence: TGTGCCAGCAGTTTATTGGGGGGGCGATTCTCCTACGAGCAGTACTTC. The chain recombines TRBV27 with TRBJ2-7; D is possibly TRBD2 (7 bases). Germline values: CDR1 MNHEY, CDR2 SMNVEV (reference sequence). The CDR3 is 16 residues long. V shed 1 base and J shed 0 bases, with 13 bases lying between them.

In its sample, this clone was seen once. V usage is TRBV18 and J usage is TRBJ1-3, with a tentative D call TRBD1 (5 bases). CDR1 is KGHSH and CDR2 is LQKENI in the germline V gene. The ends were cut back, 3 bases at V and 8 bases at J, with 14 bases in the middle. This CDR3 region has 14 residues. The CDR3 DNA is TGTGCCAGCTCACCGGGACCGCGAGGGGACACCATATATTTT. The encoded protein is CASSPGPRGDTIYF.

The chain employs TRBV5-4 and TRBJ1-6; 7 bases fit TRBD1. Losses at the gene ends were 4 bases for V and 8 bases for J; bases not matched to a gene: 6. The CDR3 is made up of 14 amino acids. Germline CDR1 SGHNT, CDR2 YYREEE (reference sequence). The CDR3 spells CASSRGTVDSPLHF. The CDR3 DNA reads TGTGCCAGCAGCCGCGGGACAGTCGATTCACCCCTCCACTTT.